This T cell receptor beta chain was obtained from a study of T cell responses to AZD1222 COVID-19 vaccine. TCRdb's table, derived via immunoSEQ multiplex PCR, lists solely in-frame clones and lacks some. The sample includes some 100,000 clones, roughly 89% seen only once; the top ten take 16%. In germline, CDR1 is SEHNR, CDR2 FQNEAQ (reference sequence). This CDR3 comprises 15 residues. J lost 7 bases, V lost 4 bases, and 10 bases had no gene match. Study-level findings and limits: Seropositivity was recorded at baseline in only six AZD1222 recipients. Mostly white British, mostly female donors; authors suggested clonal diversity may be underestimated. Repertoires were obtained solely post-peak T cell response.

About this clone: The antigen is undetermined.

Sequencing was performed on peripheral blood, taken on day 0 of AZD1222 vaccination. The rearrangement uses TRBV7-9 and TRBJ2-7, with TRBD2 matching over 10 bases. The source of this sequence is an adult in good health. The CDR3 spells CASSSLAGATREQYF. As DNA, the CDR3 is TGTGCCAGCAGCTCCCTAGCGGGGGCCACAAGGGAGCAGTACTTC.